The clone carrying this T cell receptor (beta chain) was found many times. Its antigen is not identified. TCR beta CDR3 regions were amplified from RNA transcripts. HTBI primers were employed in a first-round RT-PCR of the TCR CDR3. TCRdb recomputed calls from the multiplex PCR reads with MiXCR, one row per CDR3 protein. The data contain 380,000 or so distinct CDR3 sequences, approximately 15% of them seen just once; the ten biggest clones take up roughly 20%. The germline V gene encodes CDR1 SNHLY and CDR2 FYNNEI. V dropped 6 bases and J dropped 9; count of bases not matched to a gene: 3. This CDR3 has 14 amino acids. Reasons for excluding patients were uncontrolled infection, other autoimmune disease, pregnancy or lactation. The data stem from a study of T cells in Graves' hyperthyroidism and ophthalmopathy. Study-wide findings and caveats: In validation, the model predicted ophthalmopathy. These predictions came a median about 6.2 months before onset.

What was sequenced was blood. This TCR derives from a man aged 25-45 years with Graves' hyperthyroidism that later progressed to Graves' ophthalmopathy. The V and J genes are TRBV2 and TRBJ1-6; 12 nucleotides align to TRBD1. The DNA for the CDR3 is TGTGCCAGCAGGGGACAGGGGGCGAGTTCACCCCTCCACTTT. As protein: CASRGQGASSPLHF.